Below are 32 T cell receptor beta chains sequenced from a single sample in a study of T cells expressing NK-cell markers. TCRdb reanalyzed the 5' RACE reads, giving one entry per CDR3 protein sequence and no DNA. The table lists 150,000 to 180,000 distinct CDR3 sequences. The sample taken for sequencing was blood T cells: a sorted CD56 or NKG2C T cell subset, CD4+ or CD8+ T cells, or bulk PBMC T cells (not recorded which). The receptors shown here come from a woman in her 50s in good health.

This chain uses TRBV27 with TRBJ1-1; no DNA is available, so the TRBD1 call from TCRdb remains unchecked. The CDR3 has 14 amino acids. The germline gives CDR1 MNHEY, CDR2 SMNVEV (reference sequence). The CDR3: CASSPRAGNTEAFF.

The CDR3 here is CSARDQLADNEQFF. The chain recombines TRBV20-1 with TRBJ2-1. This CDR3 contains 14 residues. Germline CDR1 reads DFQATT; CDR2 reads SNEGSKA (reference sequence).

This rearrangement joins TRBV4-1 to TRBJ2-7; the TCRdb call, TRBD2, lacks DNA for checking. The CDR3 spans 14 residues. Germline V gene lookup returns CDR1 MGHRA and CDR2 YSYEKL. The chain's CDR3 is CASSGREYQDEQYF.

This chain links TRBV12-3 or TRBV12-4 with TRBJ2-1; as DNA is missing, the TRBD1 call by TCRdb cannot be tested. There are 18 residues in the CDR3. This CDR3 is CASYPLIDSGRSYNEQFF.

The chain joins TRBV2 to TRBJ2-3; TCRdb outputs TRBD2, but without DNA this stays unchecked. The CDR3 runs to 17 residues. Germline V gives CDR1 SNHLY, CDR2 FYNNEI. CDR3: CASSELTGGTSTDTQYF.

CDR3 in amino acids: CASKSGSSYNEQFF. The V call is TRBV27, the J call TRBJ2-1; TCRdb selects TRBD1, and the lack of DNA leaves this call unchecked. This CDR3 region has 14 residues. Per germline, CDR1 MNHEY and CDR2 SMNVEV (reference sequence).

The chain recombines TRBV27 with TRBJ2-5; TCRdb indicates TRBD2, and absent DNA this call remains unverified. CDR3 size: 15 residues. Germline values: CDR1 MNHEY, CDR2 SMNVEV (reference sequence). The CDR3 spells CASSYGTSGIETQYF.

The rearrangement uses TRBV9 and TRBJ2-7; the TCRdb call, TRBD1, lacks DNA for checking. The CDR3 extends over 13 amino acids. Germline-derived CDR1 and CDR2 are SGDLS and YYNGEE. The CDR3 loop reads CASSVEGAGEQYF.

This chain uses TRBV27 with TRBJ1-4. CDR1 is MNHEY and CDR2 is SMNVEV in the germline V gene (reference sequence). The CDR3 sequence is 15 residues long. CDR3 protein: CASSSIVATNEKLFF.

The CDR3 spells CASSQELSLALGYSYEQYF. J is TRBJ2-7 and V is TRBV4-1; the D gene TCRdb calls, TRBD2, cannot be checked with no DNA. This CDR3 spans 19 amino acids. Per germline, CDR1 MGHRA and CDR2 YSYEKL.

V and J are TRBV13 and TRBJ2-7; TCRdb picks TRBD1, but there is no DNA to check that call. CDR1 and CDR2 (germline): PRHDT, FYEKMQ (reference sequence). The CDR3 runs to 15 residues. The CDR3 loop reads CASAVYGTGSYEQYF.

This rearrangement joins TRBV27 to TRBJ2-1. CDR1 is MNHEY, CDR2 SMNVEV, per germline (reference sequence). The CDR3 contains 15 residues. The CDR3 reads CASSFATGPNNEQFF.

The CDR3 loop is CASSYSRRTGGEQFF. The V and J genes are TRBV6-5 and TRBJ2-1; lacking DNA, the TRBD2 call made by TCRdb goes unchecked. The CDR3 contains 15 residues. The germline gives CDR1 MNHEY, CDR2 SVGAGI.

The chain combines TRBV29-1 with TRBJ2-1; TCRdb's D call of TRBD1 is untestable without DNA. CDR1 and CDR2 from the germline V gene are SQVTM and ANQGSEA. The CDR3 length is 12 residues. CDR3 protein: CSALTGYNEQFF.

The rearrangement joins TRBV11-2 to TRBJ2-7; with no DNA, the TCRdb D assignment of TRBD1 cannot be verified. This CDR3 spans 13 amino acids. Per the germline V gene, CDR1 is SGHAT and CDR2 is FQNNGV. The CDR3 reads CASSAETGDEQYF.

The chain combines TRBV28 with TRBJ2-4. CDR1 is MDHEN, CDR2 SYDVKM, per germline. This CDR3 has 15 residues. This chain's CDR3 is CASSLSGWGKNIQYF. The whole variable domain, remainder taken from reference TRBV28 and TRBJ2-4, is DVKVTQSSRYLVKRTGEKVFLECVQDMDHENMFWYRQDPGLGLRLIYFSYDVKMKEKGDIPEGYSVSREKKERFSLILESASTNQTSMYLCASSLSGWGKNIQYFGAGTRLSVL.

The V and J genes are TRBV20-1 and TRBJ2-5; TCRdb selects TRBD2, and the lack of DNA leaves this call unchecked. CDR1 is DFQATT and CDR2 is SNEGSKA in the germline V gene (reference sequence). This CDR3 region has 18 residues. CDR3 protein: CSARSGGGGRAMLETQYF.

Here the CDR3 reads CASSLLAGGYNEQFF. V gene TRBV5-1 combines with J gene TRBJ2-1; TCRdb reports TRBD2, a call that lacks DNA to check it against. Germline V gene data show CDR1 as SGHRS and CDR2 as YFSETQ. The CDR3 totals 15 residues.

The rearrangement joins TRBV4-2 to TRBJ2-3; TCRdb reports TRBD1, a call that lacks DNA to check it against. Germline loops: CDR1 LGHNA, CDR2 YNFKEQ. This CDR3 region has 14 residues. The CDR3 is CASSQDSPEDTQYF.

The rearrangement links TRBV7-8 to TRBJ2-5; TCRdb gives TRBD1 as the D gene, but with no DNA this cannot be confirmed. Germline V gives CDR1 SGHVS, CDR2 FQNEAQ. The CDR3 runs 14 residues. CDR3 region: CASSSTGAGGTQYF.

The chain combines TRBV9 with TRBJ2-1; lacking DNA, the TRBD2 call made by TCRdb goes unchecked. CDR3 length: 13 residues. Looked up from germline, CDR1 is SGDLS and CDR2 is YYNGEE. The CDR3 here is CASRGRGGNEQFF.

J is TRBJ2-1 and V is TRBV4-2. CDR3 size: 13 residues. Germline V CDR1 and CDR2: LGHNA, YNFKEQ. The CDR3 loop is CASSQDLGNEQFF.

The chain uses TRBV27 and TRBJ2-3; TCRdb indicates TRBD2, and absent DNA this call remains unverified. Germline loops: CDR1 MNHEY, CDR2 SMNVEV (reference sequence). The CDR3 has 13 residues. The CDR3 reads CASSTLVPDTQYF.

The CDR3 spells CASSPGQGGQPQHF. The rearrangement links TRBV5-1 to TRBJ1-5; TCRdb names TRBD1, which stays unverified in the absence of DNA. The CDR3 runs to 14 residues. The germline V gene encodes CDR1 SGHRS and CDR2 YFSETQ. The entire variable domain, with the rest obtained from reference TRBV5-1 and TRBJ1-5, is as follows: KAGVTQTPRYLIKTRGQQVTLSCSPISGHRSVSWYQQTPGQGLQFLFEYFSETQRNKGNFPGRFSGRQFSNSRSEMNVSTLELGDSALYLCASSPGQGGQPQHFGDGTRLSIL.

The chain combines TRBV7-8 with TRBJ2-1; TCRdb picks TRBD2, but there is no DNA to check that call. Germline V gives CDR1 SGHVS, CDR2 FQNEAQ. This CDR3 is built from 14 residues. The CDR3 protein is CASSLPGLYNEQFF.

The chain combines TRBV2 with TRBJ2-3; TCRdb outputs TRBD2, but without DNA this stays unchecked. This CDR3 has 16 residues. CDR1 and CDR2 from the germline V gene are SNHLY and FYNNEI. The chain's CDR3 is CASSHTTSEITDTQYF.

This rearrangement joins TRBV7-9 to TRBJ2-5. This CDR3 has 12 amino acids. In germline, CDR1 is SEHNR, CDR2 FQNEAQ (reference sequence). The CDR3 protein is CASSHQSETQYF.

The J gene is TRBJ2-1, the V gene TRBV27. The germline CDR1 and CDR2 sequences are MNHEY and SMNVEV (reference sequence). The CDR3 runs 13 residues. The CDR3 spells CASSLSGPDEQFF.

The chain couples TRBV27 to TRBJ1-1. The CDR3 consists of 14 residues. CDR1 and CDR2 from the germline V gene are MNHEY and SMNVEV (reference sequence). CDR3 protein: CASRQLSAATEAFF.

The CDR3 reads CSAMTGGGYGYTF. The chain combines TRBV29-1 with TRBJ1-2; TCRdb proposes TRBD1, but this gene call is untestable without DNA. In germline, CDR1 is SQVTM, CDR2 ANQGSEA. The CDR3 is 13 amino acids. Combining the CDR3 with reference TRBV29-1 and TRBJ1-2 gives the whole variable domain SAVISQKPSRDICQRGTSLTIQCQVDSQVTMMFWYRQQPGQSLTLIATANQGSEATYESGFVIDKFPISRPNLTFSTLTVSNMSPEDSSIYLCSAMTGGGYGYTFGSGTRLTVV.

The chain carries TRBV5-4 and TRBJ2-5; as DNA is missing, the TRBD2 call by TCRdb cannot be tested. The germline CDR1 and CDR2 sequences are SGHNT and YYREEE (reference sequence). CDR3 length equals 18 residues. The CDR3 region is CASRQEGLAGSLQETQYF.

The chain links TRBV21-1 to TRBJ2-2; TCRdb's D call, TRBD2, is unchecked because there is no DNA. TRBV21-1 is assigned pseudogene status. This CDR3 region has 17 residues. The CDR3 is CASSKPPEPGGPGELFF.